These 8 T cell receptor beta chains share one sample of origin, sequenced in a study of T cell responses to AZD1222 COVID-19 vaccine (dated by TCRdb to the early 2020s). Sample time point, as interpreted from the label and publication: about 28 days (+/-7) after the second vaccine dose. Libraries were prepared through the immunoSEQ multiplex PCR assay. Entries here come from immuneACCESS through TCRdb and include only in-frame sequences with V and J called. Some clones fail to appear in such tables; in the studies checked, an unresolved V gene covers under half of the shortfall, and the cause of the remainder is unknown. The sample profile shows around 150,000 clones; about 93% of them were found once. The ten top clones hold 6% to 7.5% of the sample. The sequencing here drew on peripheral blood, taken 28 days after the second AZD1222 dose. These receptors were collected from an adult who received the AZD1222 COVID-19 vaccine.

The chain is built from TRBV7-2 and TRBJ1-1; 7 bases agree with TRBD1. Looked up from germline, CDR1 is SGHTA and CDR2 is FQGNSA. After removal of 5 bases from V and 13 bases from J, the junction contained 13 bases not matched to a gene. The CDR3 length is 13 residues. The CDR3, as DNA: TGTGCCAGCAGCCCAGGACAGGCTATATTTGGTTTCTTT. It specifies CASSPGQAIFGFF.

The rearrangement uses TRBV10-3 and TRBJ2-5, with D uncertain. The germline V gene encodes CDR1 ENHRY and CDR2 SYGVKD. This CDR3 comprises 11 residues. Trimming removed 2 bases at V and 2 bases at J, with 0 bases between. The CDR3 sequence is CAISEQETQYF. The CDR3 DNA sequence: TGTGCCATCAGTGAGCAAGAGACCCAGTACTTC.

The V call is TRBV7-3, the J call TRBJ2-7; the match to TRBD1 covers 10 bases. Losses at the gene ends were 5 bases for V and 3 bases for J; bases not matched to a gene: 7. The CDR3 has 15 amino acids. The germline CDR1 and CDR2 sequences are SGHTA and FQGTGA. CDR3 sequence (DNA): TGTGCCAGCAGCCCCCGGACAGGGGGAGTCTACGAGCAGTACTTC. Translated: CASSPRTGGVYEQYF.

The gene calls are TRBV19 and TRBJ2-6, with a tentative D call TRBD2 (5 bases). Germline V gives CDR1 LNHDA, CDR2 SQIVND (reference sequence). This CDR3 comprises 16 residues. The V end lost 7 bases, the J end lost 0 bases, and 13 bases lay between the germline ends. The CDR3 reads CASNIGMTSGANVLTF. DNA of the CDR3: TGTGCCAGTAATATCGGGATGACCTCTGGGGCCAACGTCCTGACTTTC.

This clone was detected only once. The CDR3 loop is CASSMRPGEGDTEAFF. As DNA, the CDR3 is TGTGCCAGTAGTATGCGCCCAGGGGAGGGGGACACTGAAGCTTTCTTT. V gene TRBV19 combines with J gene TRBJ1-1; tentative D call: TRBD1 (6 bases). The CDR3 is 16 residues long. Germline V gives CDR1 LNHDA, CDR2 SQIVND (reference sequence). V was trimmed by 3 bases and J by 3 bases, leaving 17 bases between them.

The chain has TRBV5-4 and TRBJ1-2; 10 bases align to TRBD1. The germline CDR1 and CDR2 sequences are SGHNT and YYREEE (reference sequence). This CDR3 has 14 amino acids. J gave up 0 bases and V 6 bases, and 2 bases lay outside the gene matches. The CDR3 DNA follows: TGTGCCAGCAACGGACAGGGGGCTAACTATGGCTACACCTTC. This codes for CASNGQGANYGYTF.

CDR3 sequence reads: CASSADKVEKLFF. DNA for the CDR3: TGTGCCAGCAGCGCCGATAAAGTCGAAAAACTGTTTTTT. The rearrangement joins TRBV7-9 to TRBJ1-4; D is ambiguous. The CDR3 spans 13 residues. V was trimmed by 5 bases and J by 8 bases, leaving 12 bases between them. The germline V gene encodes CDR1 SEHNR and CDR2 FQNEAQ (reference sequence).

The chain employs TRBV6-1 and TRBJ1-5; 9 bases align to TRBD1. V shed 2 bases and J 6 bases; nucleotides not matched to a gene: 5. Germline values: CDR1 MNHNS, CDR2 SASEGT. The length of the CDR3 is 15 residues. CDR3 amino acids: CASSERGTGPQPQHF. The DNA for the CDR3 is TGTGCCAGCAGTGAAAGAGGGACAGGGCCTCAGCCCCAGCATTTT.